This is a list of T cell receptor beta chains from one sample in a study of shared clonotypes between healthy human individuals. Generated by immunoSEQ multiplex PCR, the TCRdb table keeps only in-frame clones and is missing some. This sample has about 1,800,000 clones; about 94% occur once, and the top ten carry roughly 1.2%. Specimen: naive CD8+ T cells sorted from blood. The receptor set was obtained from a man between 18 and 29 years old in good health. Both conserved end residues are part of each CDR3. Size is stated for part of the rows, as once, few or many counts, or as a class when the clone is expanded.

. TRBV13 18 CASSAGLAGGSSYNEQFF
. TRBV18 14 CASSLGGIGYEQYF
. TRBV4-1 15 CASSQEFRSAPEAFF
. TRBV10-3 14 CANALDPDSYGYTF
. TRBV6-5 11 CASRTGLEAFF
. TRBV6-6 16 CASSQPQGAPYNEQFF
. TRBV9 16 CASSVQAAGDTGELFF
once TRBV18 17 CASSPPGGGLKTDTQYF
. TRBV10-2 13 CASFTGENTEAFF
. TRBV9 16 CASSGLAADYTGELFF